Sequencing of this T cell receptor (beta chain) was carried out in a study of blood T cell repertoires in COVID-19. On the study more broadly: From the United States, Italy and Spain came samples of acute and convalescent COVID-19.

The V gene's germline CDR1 is LNHDA and CDR2 SQIVND (reference sequence). The V gene lost 6 bases and the J gene lost 4 bases, with 15 bases spanning the gap. The CDR3 runs to 14 residues. Original processing notes: For nucleated cells, counts were estimated from reference gene primer amplification. Method: immunoSEQ multiplex PCR; TCRdb's copy keeps in-frame clones and lacks some. That table furnishes V, J and clone size, whereas the DNA furnished D and trimming. The repertoire consists of 85,000 to 110,000 clones, with approximately 90% occurring once and the leading ten covering 17%. The source of this sequence is a woman aged 80 or over in a cohort sampled during active COVID-19. Material: peripheral blood. The chain employs TRBV19 and TRBJ1-1; no definite D call. CDR3 coding DNA: TGTGCCAGTAGCCCCCTCCTAGGAGCCACTGAAGCTTTCTTT. It encodes CASSPLLGATEAFF.